This T cell receptor (beta chain) is from a study of cytomegalovirus exposure and HLA in healthy donors (dated by TCRdb to 2017 to 2019). With respect to the entire study: In an earlier analysis of under 600 of the donors, 276 Gb of sequence data and some 100 million unique TCR beta sequences from some 170 million T cells were reported. Roughly 310 gigabases of sequencing data and tens of millions of unique TCR sequences were included in an early release covering about 620 HLA-typed donors. The genetic ancestry cluster associated with self-reported Caucasian donors included 81% of the roughly 360 genotyped donors. The aim of the study was to test whether cataloging public T cell receptors could identify signatures of past pathogen exposure. The study profiled the T cell repertoires of hundreds of subjects by immunosequencing and related them to cytomegalovirus serostatus. Besides the first cohort of approximately 670 subjects, a separate validation cohort made up of 120 different subjects was used. High-throughput TCR immunosequencing, statistical association of individual TCRs with disease status, and machine learning were combined to predict cytomegalovirus infection status. A later analysis re-examined previously published TCR beta repertoires from more than 650 donors and added high-resolution HLA genotyping to investigate patterns of TCR occurrence. In the later analysis, no new phenotypic data were used to find candidate immune exposures; instead, reliance was placed on TCR beta sequences and their occurrence across donors. An earlier analysis of fewer than 700 of the donors applied high-throughput TCR beta sequencing to assess whether each TCR beta V gene segment acted as functional or pseudogenic. Donor age, sex, ethnicity and CMV serostatus were compiled together with the repertoire data. In a later genetic analysis, genome-wide SNP genotypes for about 65% of the 666 donors were used, and that subset was treated as a discovery cohort. Every discovery cohort repertoire had been produced on one sequencing platform. Both class I and class II loci were covered by HLA typing, at four-digit resolution. Typing coverage varied by locus: about 620-630 donors for A, B, C, DRB1 and DQB1; roughly 560 for DQA1; some 610 for DPA1; about 450 for DPB1. Because of strong linkage in the cohort, roughly five DR-DQ haplotypes were treated as single units for association and clustering. Across some 400 genotyped donors of the cohort, an average of 235,054 unique TCR beta nucleotide sequences per donor were sequenced, and roughly 20% of those sequences were non-productive.

The study at large found these results: A further reported finding was that TCR beta sequences accurately predicted the HLA-A and HLA-B alleles for most subjects in the first cohort. Most CMV-associated TCR beta chains appeared to be HLA-restricted in a later analysis, and the HLA associations seemed to be driven largely by CMV exposure. Linkage disequilibrium might explain the correlated functional status among segregating V segments, but an unknown experimental factor could not be excluded. The study listed 164 TCR beta chains as associated with cytomegalovirus. A later analysis reported that several top co-occurrence clusters appeared linked to parvovirus B19, influenza, CMV and Epstein-Barr virus. Because counts were too low, some 17 rarely observed V segments, including chromosome 9 orphons, were excluded from the earlier analysis of roughly 580 of the donors. A later analysis associated 17,000 or so TCR beta sequences with specific HLA alleles at a false discovery rate of 0.05. V-gene and J-gene trimming of TCR beta chains was associated with a missense DCLRE1C variant in a later genetic analysis, and the association was replicated in an independent cohort. The classifier was reported to diagnose cytomegalovirus status with high specificity and sensitivity in both the original and validation cohorts. Most TCR sequences were observed very rarely across donors, whereas some public TCRs were present in many individuals. Roughly uniform sequencing depth across donors was assumed in presence/absence analyses, although this assumption may not hold. Because HLA typing was missing for some donors at each locus, association tests included only the typed subset. The only immune exposure information available for the cohort was CMV serostatus. The authors suggested that the approach could potentially be generalized to other disease states and immunological phenotypes. This cohort had only TCR beta chains sequenced, and the lack of alpha or paired-chain data limited which features could be detected. In vitro tests confirmed that a few of the cytomegalovirus-associated TCR beta chains recognize cytomegalovirus antigens. An earlier analysis of around 540 of the donors showed that most TCR beta V segments appeared in productive rearrangements either about 90% or about 30% of the time, which broadly matched IMGT annotations. The sequencing pipeline was judged likely to have produced a cluster of highly shared sequence variants as a technical artifact. In a later analysis, the rate of TCR association differed among HLA loci, with DRB1 alleles having the most associated TCRs and HLA-C alleles having the fewest. Assigning TCR associations to individual alleles was difficult when HLA alleles, especially DR and DQ, strongly co-occurred. In a later analysis, HLA-associated TCR beta chains were found to be more clonally expanded and to have lower generation probabilities than equally common non-associated chains. Some IMGT-functional V segments, including TRBV6-2 and TRBV6-3, could not be distinguished by the 87-base-pair reads and were therefore excluded. According to a later genetic analysis, donors in an Asian-associated ancestry cluster had fewer N-insertions in productive TCRs than the approximately 670-donor mean.

The germline V gene encodes CDR1 SGDLS and CDR2 YYNGEE. Counted from cysteine to phenylalanine, this CDR3 has 15 amino acids. CDR3 DNA is the only sequence kept; it has 45 bases, read in frame from the first base. Trimming takes 0 bases from V and 9 bases from J, and the germline ends sit 13 bases apart. As for this clone: Its antigen target is currently unknown. No much larger clone exists at a distance of one base, and base qualities are not known.

Receptor amplification or capture employed the immunoSEQ multiplex PCR assay. The multiplex PCR relied on a mix of 60 forward primers for TCR Vbeta segments and 13 reverse primers for TCR Jbeta segments. Amplification of the CDR3 region of rearranged TCR beta genes was performed with a multiplex PCR assay on genomic DNA. The amplified TCR beta libraries were sequenced on the Illumina HiSeq System as 87-base-pair reads. The authors' analysis ran thus. A later analysis tallied 70 million to 100 million unique TCR beta chains across the 640 or so repertoires, and approximately 12 million of those chains were shared by two or more donors. A nearest-neighbor algorithm error-corrected the raw reads and collapsed the reads into unique sequences, merging closely related sequences to remove PCR and sequencing errors. CDR3 sequences were aligned to IMGT reference sequences to assign V, D and J gene segments. For a sequence to be retained, a match of at least six nucleotides to both a V gene segment and a J gene segment was required. Rearrangements were called productive when the CDR3 lacked stop codons and stayed in frame with V and J; all others were non-productive. Following IMGT convention, CDR3 was defined as the stretch from the second conserved V-encoded cysteine up to the conserved J-encoded phenylalanine. The earlier analysis of some 550 of the donors excluded any sequence lacking an unambiguous match to a single V gene segment. An earlier analysis of a few hundred of the donors classified V segments as functional when productive rearrangements were above 56.7% and as segregating when the standard deviation between donors was above 5%. A statistical classification framework was developed to diagnose cytomegalovirus status using the catalog of TCR beta chain sequences. A later analysis assigned V and J genes by comparing TCR nucleotide sequences with IMGT/GENE-DB human TR gene sequences. A later analysis assigned CDR3 sequences and most-parsimonious VDJ recombination scenarios with the TCRdist pipeline. In a later analysis, each TCR beta chain was defined by its CDR3 amino acid sequence together with its V-gene family, and reads without a unique V-gene family were excluded. In a later analysis, 450 to 600 highly shared, low-generation-probability nucleotide sequences were removed to address suspected cross-contamination and a sequencing artifact. For each public chain, a later analysis derived a clonal expansion index from normalized ranks of inferred template counts within each repertoire. In a later analysis, generation probabilities were computed with a VDJ recombination model fitted to out-of-frame rearrangements, and the resulting probabilities were checked against IGoR. In a later analysis, hypergeometric tests were used to score TCR-TCR, TCR-HLA and TCR-CMV co-occurrence, with a repertoire-size bias correction applied to TCR pairs. False discovery rates were estimated in a later analysis by permuting HLA or CMV assignments 20 times. In a later analysis, co-occurring TCRs were grouped using DBSCAN, with TCRdist sequence similarity added in when clustering inside HLA-allele-positive subsets. For co-occurrence clustering, repertoires with fewer than 30,000 or more than 120,000 public chains were excluded, along with four to six repertoires with anomalous nucleotide sharing. The table comes from immuneACCESS by way of TCRdb, which keeps in-frame sequences with V and J called. Part of the clones is missing from these tables; in studies checked, under half for an unresolved V gene and the rest for unknown reasons. That table furnishes V, J and clone size, whereas the DNA furnished D and trimming. Within this sample are 120,000 or so clones, with about four fifths of them counted one time only. The ten largest clones capture 7.5% to 9% of the sample.

The cohort consisted of some 670 healthy bone marrow donors. At the time of sampling, all cohort members were nominally healthy, though unrecorded immune exposures were likely present. The donor tested CMV seropositive and was one of the 289 seropositive cohort members. Every donor gave a peripheral blood sample, and the peripheral blood mononuclear cells from that sample were used for TCR beta sequencing. The Qiagen DNeasy Blood Extraction Kit was used to extract genomic DNA from the blood cell samples. This TCR derives from a female donor in good health and CMV-seropositive. Sequences were obtained from PBMCs. The V and J genes are TRBV9 and TRBJ1-6; no D segment can be confidently identified. CDR3 reads: CASSVAGGGGSPLHF. DNA sequence: TGTGCCAGCAGCGTAGCAGGTGGAGGCGGTTCACCCCTCCACTTT.